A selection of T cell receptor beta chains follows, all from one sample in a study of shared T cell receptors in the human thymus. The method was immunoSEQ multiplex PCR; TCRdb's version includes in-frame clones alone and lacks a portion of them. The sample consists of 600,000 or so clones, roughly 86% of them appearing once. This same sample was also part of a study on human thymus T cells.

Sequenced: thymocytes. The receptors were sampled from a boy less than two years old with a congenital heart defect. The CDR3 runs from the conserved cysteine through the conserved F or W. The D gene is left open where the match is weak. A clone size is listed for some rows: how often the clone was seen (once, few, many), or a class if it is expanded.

CDR3: CSVVSEGTSGGRLRGETQYF
DNA: TGCAGCGTTGTGTCAGAGGGGACTAGCGGGGGGAGGCTTCGAGGAGAGACCCAGTACTTC
V: TRBV29-1
size: once
D: TRBD2
J: TRBJ2-5

CDR3: CASSIRVGTVVEPQHF
DNA: TGTGCCAGTAGTATACGGGTAGGGACAGTTGTAGAACCCCAGCATTTT
V: TRBV19
size: NA
D: TRBD1
J: TRBJ1-5

CDR3: CASSVTLSTRLAGVEAGELFF
DNA: TGTGCCAGCTCAGTAACCCTCTCGACGCGACTAGCGGGAGTAGAGGCCGGGGAGCTGTTTTTT
V: TRBV18
size: NA
D: TRBD2
J: TRBJ2-2

CDR3: CASSQGAGDRTNEKLFF
DNA: TGCGCCAGCAGCCAAGGAGCCGGGGACAGGACGAATGAAAAACTGTTTTTT
V: TRBV4-3
size: NA
D: TRBD1
J: TRBJ1-4

CDR3: CASSPRCLFREGLNNEQFF
DNA: TGTGCCAGCAGCCCCAGATGCCTTTTTCGGGAGGGCCTCAACAATGAGCAGTTCTTC
V: TRBV9
size: NA
D: TRBD2
J: TRBJ2-1

CDR3: CASIRTFGGLTDTQYF
DNA: TGTGCCAGCATAAGGACGTTCGGCGGGTTGACAGATACGCAGTATTTT
V: TRBV27
size: NA
D: NA
J: TRBJ2-3

CDR3: CASSLRLVGNTEAFF
DNA: TGCGCCAGCAGCTTAAGACTCGTGGGGAACACTGAAGCTTTCTTT
V: TRBV4-3
size: NA
D: NA
J: TRBJ1-1

CDR3: CASSPGQGGTGELFF
DNA: TGTGCCAGCAGCCCCGGACAGGGTGGGACCGGGGAGCTGTTTTTT
V: TRBV11-2
size: NA
D: TRBD1
J: TRBJ2-2

CDR3: CASSSGTEAFF
DNA: TGTGCCAGCAGTTCCGGCACTGAAGCTTTCTTT
V: TRBV6-5
size: NA
D: NA
J: TRBJ1-1

CDR3: CATSGTRKGNTIYF
DNA: TGTGCCACCAGCGGCACCCGAAAGGGAAACACCATATATTTT
V: TRBV15
size: NA
D: NA
J: TRBJ1-3

CDR3: CASKRGEANTGELFF
DNA: TGTGCCAGCAAGCGCGGGGAAGCGAACACCGGGGAGCTGTTTTTT
V: TRBV2
size: once
D: NA
J: TRBJ2-2

CDR3: CAWQLDYEQYF
DNA: TGTGCCTGGCAGCTAGACTACGAGCAGTACTTC
V: TRBV30
size: NA
D: NA
J: TRBJ2-7

CDR3: CASSRATGVTDTQYF
DNA: TGTGCCAGCAGCCGAGCGACAGGGGTCACAGATACGCAGTATTTT
V: TRBV28
size: few
D: TRBD1
J: TRBJ2-3

CDR3: CASSETVAGGPGETQYF
DNA: TGCGCCAGCAGTGAGACTGTAGCGGGAGGACCTGGGGAGACCCAGTACTTC
V: TRBV10-1
size: NA
D: TRBD2
J: TRBJ2-5

CDR3: CASSPRSLRTDANYEQYF
DNA: TGTGCCAGCTCACCAAGGTCGCTACGGACAGATGCTAACTACGAGCAGTACTTC
V: TRBV18
size: NA
D: NA
J: TRBJ2-7

CDR3: CASSLGQGVREQYF
DNA: TGTGCCAGCAGTTTGGGACAGGGAGTTCGCGAGCAGTACTTC
V: TRBV28
size: NA
D: TRBD1
J: TRBJ2-7